The entry that follows covers one T cell receptor beta chain sequence. The CDR3 extends over 14 amino acids. Trimming took off 8 bases at V and 3 bases at J, with 14 bases between the two ends. Germline CDR1 reads MNHEY; CDR2 reads SVGAGI. The record originates from a study of blood T cell repertoires in COVID-19. Study at large: T cells, B-cell-depleted T cells, or PBMCs provided the cDNA or gDNA that served as material.

Data came from immunoSEQ multiplex PCR; TCRdb stores just in-frame clones and leaves some out. The sample holds a few hundred thousand clones, 84% seen once. The source is a human donor in a cohort sampled during active COVID-19. The chain joins TRBV6-5 to TRBJ1-5; D uncertain. Sequencing was carried out using peripheral blood. The CDR3 DNA follows: TGTGCCAGCTCACTGGCCAGCGTCAATCAGCCCCAGCATTTT. Amino acids: CASSLASVNQPQHF.